This T cell receptor beta chain is from a study of PD-1 blockade in classical Hodgkin lymphoma. Overall study: Patients got intravenous nivolumab 3 mg/kg every 2 weeks. Overall study results and limits: Newly diagnosed patients were said to have less baseline TCR diversity than healthy donors did. Those achieving complete response showed baseline diversity like newly diagnosed patients.

Remarks on this clone: Its antigen is not identified.

Profiled with immunoSEQ multiplex PCR; TCRdb holds only in-frame clones, not every one. The sample holds tens of thousands of clones, over 65% seen once. V dropped 4 bases and J dropped 6; count of bases not matched to a gene: 14. The CDR3 is made up of 17 amino acids. Germline assignment: CDR1 SEHNR and CDR2 FQNEAQ (reference sequence). In every patient, relapse followed autologous stem cell transplantation, while exposure to brentuximab vedotin differed. Researchers report purifying CD4+ T cells from thawed PBMCs by magnetic negative selection. The chain has TRBV7-9 and TRBJ2-1; 8 bases match TRBD2. The sample consisted of CD4+ T cells from blood, taken at baseline. This TCR was recovered from a human donor with classical Hodgkin lymphoma. The CDR3 is CASSSTDPGLVFNEQFF. CDR3 DNA sequence: TGTGCCAGCAGCTCGACGGATCCGGGACTAGTCTTCAATGAGCAGTTCTTC.